A selection of T cell receptor beta chains follows, all from one sample in a study of T cells after yellow fever vaccination. A single record per CDR3 protein comes from TCRdb applying MiXCR to the 5' RACE reads. The sample holds 140,000 to 150,000 distinct CDR3 sequences; around 6.3% are singletons and the top ten take over 0.55%. The source material was CD4+ T cells sorted from PBMCs, sampled 10 days after the yellow fever booster vaccination. The source is a man aged 25 to 40 who received the YFV17D yellow fever vaccine. Each CDR3 is given with its conserved first and last residue.

J: TRBJ1-1
V: TRBV20-1
length: 13
CDR3: CSAWGGGNTEAFF

J: TRBJ2-7
V: TRBV28
length: 14
CDR3: CASSSYATSGEQYF

J: TRBJ2-3
V: TRBV7-8
length: 17
CDR3: CASSSRSSGTPTDTQYF

J: TRBJ2-4
V: TRBV13
length: 15
CDR3: CASSPHYRGQGIQYF

J: TRBJ2-5
V: TRBV12-3/TRBV12-4
length: 13
CDR3: CASSLVLLETQYF

J: TRBJ2-7
V: TRBV12-3/TRBV12-4
length: 14
CDR3: CASSLGTSGSEQYF

J: TRBJ1-1
V: TRBV20-1
length: 14
CDR3: CSAHQGGGNTEAFF

J: TRBJ2-2
V: TRBV5-5
length: 14
CDR3: CASRYAGVPGELFF

J: TRBJ2-1
V: TRBV4-3
length: 18
CDR3: CASSRTSGRGGSYNEQFF

J: TRBJ2-1
V: TRBV15
length: 11
CDR3: CATKTYNEQFF

J: TRBJ1-1
V: TRBV4-1
length: 15
CDR3: CASSPILQGLTEAFF

J: TRBJ2-1
V: TRBV5-1
length: 16
CDR3: CASSGLGREVGGEQFF

J: TRBJ2-5
V: TRBV11-2
length: 15
CDR3: CASSLAQGEMETQYF

J: TRBJ2-1
V: TRBV5-4
length: 16
CDR3: CASSLEAASPYNEQFF

J: TRBJ2-1
V: TRBV5-6
length: 18
CDR3: CASRGLAGGPLVPNEQFF

J: TRBJ2-3
V: TRBV24-1
length: 15
CDR3: CATSDPRLGPDTQYF

J: TRBJ1-5
V: TRBV19
length: 16
CDR3: CASSHGQGRVDQPQHF

J: TRBJ2-1
V: TRBV6-2/TRBV6-3
length: 15
CDR3: CASRLRGSDYNEQFF

J: TRBJ2-1
V: TRBV6-1
length: 12
CDR3: CASSTGYNEQFF

J: TRBJ2-7
V: TRBV24-1
length: 15
CDR3: CATSPGTSGRAPQYF

J: TRBJ2-1
V: TRBV7-2
length: 16
CDR3: CASSLEVGLTYNEQFF

J: TRBJ2-1
V: TRBV5-1
length: 18
CDR3: CASSLGLAGGPRYNEQFF

J: TRBJ2-4
V: TRBV20-1
length: 16
CDR3: CCARGTSGIAKNIQYF

J: TRBJ2-5
V: TRBV5-1
length: 16
CDR3: CASSIGLAGLQETQYF

J: TRBJ2-1
V: TRBV5-1
length: 16
CDR3: CASSLEGGVTYNEQFF

J: TRBJ2-2
V: TRBV12-3/TRBV12-4
length: 13
CDR3: CASMRGGTGELFF